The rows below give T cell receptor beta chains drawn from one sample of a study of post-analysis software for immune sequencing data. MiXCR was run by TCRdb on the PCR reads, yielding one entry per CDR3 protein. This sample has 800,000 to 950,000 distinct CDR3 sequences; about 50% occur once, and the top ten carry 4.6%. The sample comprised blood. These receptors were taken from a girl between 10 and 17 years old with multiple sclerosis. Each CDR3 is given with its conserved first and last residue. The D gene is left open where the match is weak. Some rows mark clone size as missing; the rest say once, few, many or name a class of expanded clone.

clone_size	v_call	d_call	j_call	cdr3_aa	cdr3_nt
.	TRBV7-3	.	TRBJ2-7	CASSQGNQYGEQYF	TGTGCCAGCAGTCAGGGGAACCAGTACGGCGAGCAGTACTTC
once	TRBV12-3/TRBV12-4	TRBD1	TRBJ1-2	CASSFTGQGNSNYGYTF	TGTGCCAGCAGTTTCACGGGACAGGGCAATTCTAACTATGGCTACACCTTC
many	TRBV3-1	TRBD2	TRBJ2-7	CASSHPSGGAPEQYF	TGTGCCAGCAGCCACCCTAGCGGGGGGGCTCCCGAGCAGTACTTC
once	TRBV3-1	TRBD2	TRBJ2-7	CASSQEDMTSGRKGEQYF	TGTGCCAGCAGCCAAGAAGATATGACTAGCGGGAGAAAAGGTGAGCAGTACTTC
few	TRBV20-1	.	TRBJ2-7	CSARDPGPVYEQYF	TGCAGTGCTAGAGACCCGGGACCGGTCTACGAGCAGTACTTC
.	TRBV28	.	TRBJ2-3	CASSFPGRDTQYF	TGTGCCAGCAGTTTTCCCGGCCGAGATACGCAGTATTTT
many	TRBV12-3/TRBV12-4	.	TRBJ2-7	CASSLTQGTYEQYF	TGTGCCAGCAGTTTAACCCAGGGGACCTACGAGCAGTACTTC
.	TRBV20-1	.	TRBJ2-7	CSARGALGRGQYEQYF	TGCAGTGCTAGAGGAGCTCTAGGCCGGGGCCAATACGAGCAGTACTTC
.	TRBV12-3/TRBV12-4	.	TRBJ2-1	CASTWNGDRQYNEQFF	TGTGCCAGCACCTGGAACGGGGATAGACAGTACAATGAGCAGTTCTTC
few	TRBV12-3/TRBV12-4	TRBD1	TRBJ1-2	CASSDRGKGYGYTF	TGTGCCAGCAGTGACAGGGGGAAGGGATATGGCTACACCTTC
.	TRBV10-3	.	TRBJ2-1	CAISESEPRNEQFF	TGTGCCATCAGTGAGTCTGAACCGAGAAATGAGCAGTTCTTC
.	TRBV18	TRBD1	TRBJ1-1	CASKGQKNTEAFF	TGTGCCAGCAAGGGACAGAAAAACACTGAAGCTTTCTTT
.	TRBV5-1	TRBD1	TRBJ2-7	CASSLRTGGHSYEQYF	TGCGCCAGCAGCTTGCGGACAGGGGGTCACTCCTACGAGCAGTACTTC
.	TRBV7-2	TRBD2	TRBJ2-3	CASSLALLAGTDTQYF	TGTGCCAGCAGCTTAGCTTTACTAGCGGGAACAGATACGCAGTATTTT
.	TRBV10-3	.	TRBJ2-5	CATYSEEKETQYF	TGTGCCACCTACTCGGAGGAAAAAGAGACCCAGTACTTC
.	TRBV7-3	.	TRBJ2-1	CASSLTLRRWDSVPDSYNEQFF	TGTGCCAGCAGCTTAACGTTACGCAGGTGGGACTCAGTCCCGGACTCCTACAATGAGCAGTTCTTC
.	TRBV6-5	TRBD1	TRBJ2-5	CASSYSGQSRETQYF	TGTGCCAGCAGTTACTCGGGACAGTCCCGGGAGACCCAGTACTTC
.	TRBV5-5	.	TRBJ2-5	CASSLRLNQETQYF	TGTGCCAGCAGCTTGAGGCTGAACCAAGAGACCCAGTACTTC
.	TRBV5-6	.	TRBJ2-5	CASSLTRGLGETQYF	TGTGCCAGCAGCTTAACGCGGGGCCTGGGGGAGACCCAGTACTTC
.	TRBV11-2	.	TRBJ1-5	CASSLTTGQPQHF	TGTGCCAGCAGCTTAACGACGGGGCAGCCCCAGCATTTT
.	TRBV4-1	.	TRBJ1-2	CASSLAGGWGYTF	TGCGCCAGCAGCCTTGCGGGGGGCTGGGGCTACACCTTC
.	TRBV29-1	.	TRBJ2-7	CSVVGRSYEQYF	TGCAGCGTTGTAGGCAGATCCTACGAGCAGTACTTC
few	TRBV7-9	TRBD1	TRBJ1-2	CASSVGTGANYGYTF	TGTGCCAGCAGCGTAGGGACAGGCGCTAACTATGGCTACACCTTC
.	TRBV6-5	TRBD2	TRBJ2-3	CASSYRGLAGVLTDTQYF	TGTGCCAGCAGTTACCGGGGCCTAGCGGGAGTCCTGACAGATACGCAGTATTTT
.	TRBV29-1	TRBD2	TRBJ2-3	CSAVGGRGPDTQYF	TGCAGCGCTGTGGGAGGGAGAGGCCCAGATACGCAGTATTTT
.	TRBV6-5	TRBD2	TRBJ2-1	CASSYSGLAGRVEQFF	TGTGCCAGCAGTTACTCAGGACTAGCGGGAAGGGTTGAGCAGTTCTTC
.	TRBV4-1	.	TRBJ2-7	CASSQDLAQHSYEQYF	TGCGCCAGCAGCCAAGATCTAGCCCAACATTCCTACGAGCAGTACTTC
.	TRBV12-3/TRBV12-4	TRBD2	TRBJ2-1	CASSRRLAGDNEQFF	TGTGCCAGCAGCCGACGACTAGCGGGAGACAATGAGCAGTTCTTC
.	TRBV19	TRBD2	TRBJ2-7	CASSITSGSYEQYF	TGTGCCAGTAGTATAACTAGCGGAAGCTACGAGCAGTACTTC
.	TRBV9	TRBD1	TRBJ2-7	CASSVTTGASYEQYF	TGTGCCAGCAGCGTTACGACAGGGGCTTCCTACGAGCAGTACTTC
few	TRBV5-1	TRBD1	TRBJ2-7	CASSLGTTGGSYEQYF	TGCGCCAGCAGCTTGGGGACAACAGGGGGCTCCTACGAGCAGTACTTC
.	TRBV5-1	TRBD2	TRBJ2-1	CASSASGGAGETQFF	TGCGCCAGCTCCGCTAGCGGGGGGGCCGGTGAGACCCAGTTCTTC
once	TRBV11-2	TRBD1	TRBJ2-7	CASSPGTGGNEQYF	TGTGCCAGCAGCCCGGGGACAGGGGGGAACGAGCAGTACTTC
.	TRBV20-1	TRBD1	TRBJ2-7	CSARDVTGVYEQYF	TGCAGTGCTAGAGACGTGACAGGGGTCTACGAGCAGTACTTC
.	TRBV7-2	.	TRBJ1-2	CASSYASDSSGYTF	TGTGCCAGCAGCTATGCTTCGGACTCCTCTGGCTACACCTTC